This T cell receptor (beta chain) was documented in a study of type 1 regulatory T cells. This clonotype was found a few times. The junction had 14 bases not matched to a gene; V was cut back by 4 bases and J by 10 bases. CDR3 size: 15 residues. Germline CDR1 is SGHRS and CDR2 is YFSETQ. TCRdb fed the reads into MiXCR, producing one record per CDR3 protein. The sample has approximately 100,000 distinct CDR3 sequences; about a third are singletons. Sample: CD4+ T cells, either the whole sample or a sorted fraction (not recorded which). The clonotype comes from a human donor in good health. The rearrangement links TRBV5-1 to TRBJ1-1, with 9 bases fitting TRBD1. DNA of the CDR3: TGCGCCAGCAGCGTCAGCCTAGGACAGGGGATTCCAGCTTTCTTT. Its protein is CASSVSLGQGIPAFF.